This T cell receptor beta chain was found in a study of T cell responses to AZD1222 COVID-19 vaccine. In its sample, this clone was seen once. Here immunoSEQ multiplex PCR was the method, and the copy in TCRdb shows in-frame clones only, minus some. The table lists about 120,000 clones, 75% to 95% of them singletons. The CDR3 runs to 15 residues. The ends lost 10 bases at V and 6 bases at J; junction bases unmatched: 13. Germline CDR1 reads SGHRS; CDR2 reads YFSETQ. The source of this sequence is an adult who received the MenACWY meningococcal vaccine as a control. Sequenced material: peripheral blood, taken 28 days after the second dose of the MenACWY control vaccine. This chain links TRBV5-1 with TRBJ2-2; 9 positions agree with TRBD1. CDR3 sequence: CASFVGTGSSGELFF. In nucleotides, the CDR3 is TGCGCCTCCTTTGTCGGGACAGGGTCGTCCGGGGAGCTGTTTTTT.